The present TCR beta chain was sequenced within a study of blood T cells in healthy people across ages. Alongside a J-beta primer mix, a sample-barcoded 5' primer served in a second PCR lasting roughly 6 to 11 cycles. TCRdb reprocessed the 5' RACE reads via MiXCR and lists one record per CDR3 protein. The sample includes roughly 1.6 million distinct CDR3 sequences, 34% of them seen just once. The CDR3 has 13 residues. Between the trimmed V and J ends, which lost 6 bases and 2 bases, there was a span of 10 bases. Germline V CDR1 and CDR2: ENHRY, SYGVKD. The receptor comes from a woman aged 25-40 years in good health. The J gene is TRBJ1-2, the V gene TRBV10-3; D is ambiguous. Sequenced: blood. DNA for the CDR3: TGTGCCATCAGGTCTGGACTGAACTATGGCTACACCTTC. Its protein product is CAIRSGLNYGYTF.